This T cell receptor beta chain was retrieved from a study of shared clonotypes between healthy human individuals. V lost 3 bases, J lost 5 bases, and 8 bases stayed unmatched. The CDR3 runs 16 residues. CDR1 and CDR2 from the germline V gene are KGHSH and LQKENI. Genomic DNA per cell subset filled all wells of several immunoSEQ plates. Generated by immunoSEQ multiplex PCR, the TCRdb table keeps only in-frame clones and is missing some. This table has about 510,000 clones, 70% to 80% appearing once. This rearrangement joins TRBV18 to TRBJ1-1, with 11 nucleotides matching TRBD1. The sequence was collected from a woman in her thirties or forties in good health. Some clones in this sample may be carry-over from other donors' samples. Sequencing was carried out using PBMCs. The CDR3 DNA is TGTGCCAGCTCACCCATGGGGACAGGGGGGGATACTGAAGCTTTCTTT. This sequence encodes CASSPMGTGGDTEAFF.